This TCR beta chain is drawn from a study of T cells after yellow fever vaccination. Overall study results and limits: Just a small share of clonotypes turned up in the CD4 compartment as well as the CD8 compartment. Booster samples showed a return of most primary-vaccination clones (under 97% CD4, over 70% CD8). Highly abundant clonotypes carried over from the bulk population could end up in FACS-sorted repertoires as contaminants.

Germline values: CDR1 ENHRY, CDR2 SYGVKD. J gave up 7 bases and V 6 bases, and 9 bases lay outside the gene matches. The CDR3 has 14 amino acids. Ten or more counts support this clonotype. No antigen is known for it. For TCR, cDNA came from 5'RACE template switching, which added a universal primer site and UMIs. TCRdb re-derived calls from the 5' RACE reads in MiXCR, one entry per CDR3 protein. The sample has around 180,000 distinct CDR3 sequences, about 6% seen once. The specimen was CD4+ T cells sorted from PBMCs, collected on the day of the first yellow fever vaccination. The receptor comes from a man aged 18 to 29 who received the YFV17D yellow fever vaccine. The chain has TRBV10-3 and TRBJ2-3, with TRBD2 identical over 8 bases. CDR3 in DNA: TGTGCCATCAGGACGAGCGGGGGTGGGAATACGCAGTATTTT. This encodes CAIRTSGGGNTQYF.